The present TCR beta chain was sequenced within a study of CD8 T cells in ankylosing spondylitis. Study conclusions and caveats: The authors reported significant enrichment of disease-linked clones in matched ankylosing spondylitis synovial fluid. Prior work had noted some motif variants in reactive arthritis blood and synovial fluid. Disease-linked clones had a CD8+ phenotype and relatively low frequency in peripheral blood. Ankylosing spondylitis blood appeared to be characterized by a TCR beta motif of several highly homologous variants.

Construction of TCR beta libraries was performed using quantitative 5'-RACE with molecular barcodes. From the 5' RACE reads, TCRdb called clonotypes with MiXCR, one entry per CDR3 protein. In the table there are about 220,000 distinct CDR3 sequences, about 7% of which are singletons. The CDR3 has 17 residues. The V and J ends lost 3 bases and 4 bases, in that order; junction bases with no gene match: 12. Germline values: CDR1 MDHEN, CDR2 SYDVKM. As to this clonotype: Its antigen is not known.

Sequencing input: blood, either unsorted or a sorted T cell fraction (not recorded which). This chain joins TRBV28 and TRBJ2-1, with 7 bases identical to TRBD2. The receptor's source is a male donor with ankylosing spondylitis. The CDR3 DNA is TGTGCCAGCAGTTTGGTGCGGGAGTCCCCAATATACAATGAGCAGTTCTTC. This gives the protein CASSLVRESPIYNEQFF.